The 27 T cell receptor beta chains in this list originate from one sample, sequenced in a study of blood T cells in healthy people across ages. Using a J-beta primer mix together with a sample-barcoded 5' primer, a second PCR was run for 7 to 11 cycles. TCRdb re-called the 5' RACE reads with MiXCR, one entry per CDR3 protein. Of about 970,000 distinct CDR3 sequences in the sample, approximately 50% are singletons; the top ten hold about a fifth. The sample taken for sequencing was blood. All receptors come from a woman in her sixties in good health.

V and J are TRBV4-1 and TRBJ2-3; 7 nucleotides match TRBD2. Per germline, CDR1 MGHRA and CDR2 YSYEKL. The CDR3 runs 15 residues. With V trimmed by 2 bases and J by 5 bases, 7 bases remained unmatched. CDR3 DNA: TGCGCCAGCAGCCAATTTCCAGCGGGGAAAGATACGCAGTATTTT. Translation: CASSQFPAGKDTQYF.

This clonotype occurred once. The chain uses TRBV12-1 and TRBJ2-1; whether TRBD2, the table's D call, matches the DNA was not checked. TRBV12-1 is reported as a pseudogene. The CDR3 sequence is 15 residues long. The CDR3 DNA follows: TGTGCCAGCAGCTCACGGCTAGCGGGAATGGATGAGCAGTTCTTC. It is translated as CASSSRLAGMDEQFF.

This clonotype was observed a few times. V usage is TRBV10-3 and J usage is TRBJ2-7; TRBD1 aligns across 10 bases. The CDR3 totals 15 residues. V lost 6 bases, J lost 2 bases, and 7 bases stayed unmatched. Germline V gene lookup returns CDR1 ENHRY and CDR2 SYGVKD. As DNA, the CDR3 is TGTGCCATCAGGGGCTCCGGGACAGGGGCCTACGAGCAGTACTTC. This encodes CAIRGSGTGAYEQYF.

The CDR3 DNA sequence: TGTGCCAGCAGCAGAAAGGGACAGGGCAATGCCTACGAGCAGTACTTC. It encodes CASSRKGQGNAYEQYF. The V gene is TRBV11-2, the J gene TRBJ2-4, with 9 bases lining up with TRBD1. The DNA end favors TRBJ2-7, so the J call may be wrong. The CDR3 has 16 residues. From germline, CDR1 is SGHAT and CDR2 FQNNGV.

This sequence joins TRBV28 and TRBJ2-4; D unclear. Germline V lookup: CDR1 MDHEN, CDR2 SYDVKM. This CDR3 contains 18 residues. With 0 bases removed from V and 0 bases from J, the gap between germline ends came to 15 bases. The CDR3 DNA follows: TGTGCCAGCAGTTTATGGAGCACGGCTGGAGTAGCCAAAAACATTCAGTACTTC. As protein: CASSLWSTAGVAKNIQYF.

This chain links TRBV12-3 or TRBV12-4 with TRBJ2-3; D gene ambiguous. This CDR3 has 14 residues. V lost 6 bases and J 4 bases, leaving 14 bases between the germline ends. CDR3 sequence: CASRPSSSADTQYF. CDR3 nucleotides: TGTGCCAGCAGACCCAGTAGCAGTGCAGATACGCAGTATTTT.

DNA of the CDR3: TGTGCCAGCAGCCTAGACAATTATCAGCCCCAGCATTTT. It codes for CASSLDNYQPQHF. The chain couples TRBV6-5 to TRBJ1-5, with no clear D. The CDR3 spans 13 residues. V was shortened by 6 bases and J by 5 bases, with 11 bases between the two germline ends. CDR1 and CDR2 from the germline V gene are MNHEY and SVGAGI.

V usage is TRBV11-2 and J usage is TRBJ2-1; 10 bases align to TRBD2. Gene TRBJ2-7 matches the end of the DNA better, so the J call may be wrong. The CDR3 is made up of 15 amino acids. Germline CDR1 is SGHAT and CDR2 is FQNNGV. Written as DNA, the CDR3 is TGTGCCAGCAGCTTTTCCCTAGCGGGAGTAGGCGAGCAGTACTTC. Encoded protein: CASSFSLAGVGEQYF.

This clonotype was counted a few times. The chain is built from TRBV18 and TRBJ2-5, with 8 bases lining up with TRBD1. V lost 4 bases to trimming and J lost 5 bases; unmatched junction nucleotides: 9. The CDR3 is 15 residues long. The germline gives CDR1 KGHSH, CDR2 LQKENI. The CDR3 here is CASSQFQGAMETQYF. The CDR3 nucleotides are TGTGCCAGCTCACAGTTTCAGGGGGCGATGGAGACCCAGTACTTC.

A few counts support this clonotype. The chain has TRBV5-1 and TRBJ2-7; the match to TRBD1 covers 11 bases. The V gene's germline CDR1 is SGHRS and CDR2 YFSETQ. V trimming: 6 bases; J trimming: 4 bases; junction bases outside the gene matches: 6. The CDR3 loop spans 14 amino acids. The CDR3 DNA reads TGCGCCAGCACAAGGGACAGGGGGATGTACGAGCAGTACTTC. This codes for CASTRDRGMYEQYF.

This chain links TRBV18 with TRBJ2-3; D possibly uses TRBD1 or TRBD2 (5 bases each). This CDR3 has 19 residues. Germline loops: CDR1 KGHSH, CDR2 LQKENI. Deletions cut 3 bases from V and 2 bases from J, with 24 bases between. The CDR3 region is CASSPGPGIRSRYTDTQYF. CDR3 DNA: TGTGCCAGCTCACCGGGACCCGGGATCCGTTCGAGGTACACAGATACGCAGTATTTT.

The chain is built from TRBV7-2 and TRBJ2-7; the match to TRBD2 covers 13 bases. The CDR3 spans 16 residues. Germline trimming cut 5 bases from V and 4 bases from J; bases unmatched to any gene: 8. From germline, CDR1 is SGHTA and CDR2 FQGNSA. The CDR3 is CASSLRTSGRNYEQYF. For the CDR3, the DNA is TGTGCCAGCAGCCTCAGGACTAGCGGGAGAAATTACGAGCAGTACTTC. Based on the CDR3 plus reference TRBV7-2 and TRBJ2-7, the full variable domain is GAGVSQSPSNKVTEKGKDVELRCDPISGHTALYWYRQSLGQGLEFLIYFQGNSAPDKSGLPSDRFSAERTGGSVSTLTIQRTQQEDSAVYLCASSLRTSGRNYEQYFGPGTRLTVT.

This chain joins TRBV20-1 and TRBJ2-7, with D hard to call. The CDR3 spans 14 residues. Germline V gene lookup returns CDR1 DFQATT and CDR2 SNEGSKA (reference sequence). V was shortened by 0 bases and J by 5 bases, with 14 bases between the two germline ends. CDR3 region: CSARDLGKSHEQYF. The DNA for the CDR3 is TGCAGTGCTAGAGATCTAGGCAAATCCCACGAGCAGTACTTC.

The V call is TRBV5-6, the J call TRBJ2-4, with D perhaps given as TRBD1 or TRBD2 (5 bases each). The germline gives CDR1 SGHDT, CDR2 YYEEEE. CDR3 length equals 11 residues. Trimming removed 3 bases from V and 13 bases from J, with 11 bases in between. CDR3 nucleotides: TGTGCCAGCAGCTCCCTAGGGGAGCAGTACTTC. Translation: CASSSLGEQYF.

The chain couples TRBV21-1 to TRBJ2-3. TRBV21-1 is recorded as a pseudogene. The CDR3 consists of 14 residues. The CDR3 here is CASTDGHSTDTQYF. The CDR3 DNA reads TGTGCCAGCACAGACGGCCATAGCACAGATACGCAGTATTTT.

V is TRBV7-2 and J is TRBJ2-3; D is possibly TRBD1 (5 bases). Germline V gene sequence: CDR1 SGHTA, CDR2 FQGNSA. This CDR3 is built from 13 residues. V was cut by 7 bases and J by 2 bases, with 10 bases left in between. CDR3 residues: CASKGAPTDTQYF. CDR3 bases: TGTGCCAGCAAAGGGGCGCCCACAGATACGCAGTATTTT. The variable domain in full, completed from reference TRBV7-2 and TRBJ2-3, reads GAGVSQSPSNKVTEKGKDVELRCDPISGHTALYWYRQSLGQGLEFLIYFQGNSAPDKSGLPSDRFSAERTGGSVSTLTIQRTQQEDSAVYLCASKGAPTDTQYFGPGTRLTVL.

The chain has TRBV4-1 and TRBJ2-5; 10 nucleotides agree with TRBD2. J gave up 9 bases and V 0 bases, and 10 bases lay outside the gene matches. Germline V gives CDR1 MGHRA, CDR2 YSYEKL. The CDR3 loop spans 16 amino acids. CDR3 bases: TGCGCCAGCAGCCAAGACGCAGCGGGAGGGATCCGGGCCCAGTACTTC. This codes for CASSQDAAGGIRAQYF.

V gene TRBV29-1 combines with J gene TRBJ2-6, with TRBD2 as a possible D gene (5 bases). The V gene's germline CDR1 is SQVTM and CDR2 ANQGSEA. Trimming shortened V by 4 bases and J by 4 bases, and 14 bases separated the two germline ends. The CDR3 sequence is 15 residues long. The DNA for the CDR3 is TGCAGCGTTGGGAGGCACGGGGTCGGGGCCAACGTCCTGACTTTC. This encodes CSVGRHGVGANVLTF.

This sequence joins TRBV20-1 and TRBJ1-4, with TRBD1 matching 7 bases. This CDR3 comprises 14 residues. V shed 0 bases, J shed 6 bases, and the junction held 4 bases outside the gene matches. Per the germline V gene, CDR1 is DFQATT and CDR2 is SNEGSKA (reference sequence). Here the CDR3 DNA reads TGCAGTGCTAGAGATCAAGGGGGCTATGAAAAACTGTTTTTT. As protein: CSARDQGGYEKLFF.

The chain has TRBV12-3 or TRBV12-4 and TRBJ2-1; the match to TRBD1 covers 10 bases. The CDR3 covers 17 residues. Trimming cost V 4 bases and J 8 bases; bases outside gene matches: 14. Here the CDR3 DNA reads TGTGCCAGCAGTTCATCCTCCGGGACAGGGGCGTTGCATGAGCAGTTCTTC. Amino acids: CASSSSSGTGALHEQFF.

This rearrangement joins TRBV20-1 to TRBJ1-5; 7 nucleotides line up with TRBD1. The V gene's germline CDR1 is DFQATT and CDR2 SNEGSKA (reference sequence). This CDR3 contains 14 residues. V shed 7 bases, J shed 3 bases, and the junction held 9 bases outside the gene matches. The CDR3 here is CSGLAGQNNQPQHF. The DNA for the CDR3 is TGCAGTGGCCTCGCGGGACAGAACAATCAGCCCCAGCATTTT.

This chain links TRBV28 with TRBJ2-7; the D gene is possibly TRBD1 (5 bases). V lost 7 bases and J 2 bases, leaving 12 bases between the germline ends. Germline assignment: CDR1 MDHEN and CDR2 SYDVKM. This CDR3 contains 13 residues. CDR3 sequence: CASIPAGPYEQYF. CDR3 sequence (DNA): TGTGCCAGCATCCCCGCAGGGCCCTACGAGCAGTACTTC.

This sequence joins TRBV29-1 and TRBJ2-3; maybe TRBD1 (5 bases). CDR3 length: 14 residues. V shed 3 bases and J shed 2 bases, with 12 bases lying between them. CDR1 is SQVTM, CDR2 ANQGSEA, per germline. This chain's CDR3 is CSVDTGSATDTQYF. In DNA form, the CDR3 reads TGCAGCGTTGACACAGGTTCTGCCACAGATACGCAGTATTTT.

The rearrangement uses TRBV4-2 and TRBJ1-4; D might be TRBD1 (6 bases). The V gene's germline CDR1 is LGHNA and CDR2 YNFKEQ. V lost 1 base and J lost 4, with 13 bases in between. This CDR3 has 16 amino acids. DNA of the CDR3: TGTGCCAGCAGCCAAGCCTACAGGGAAGATAATGAAAAACTGTTTTTT. Its protein is CASSQAYREDNEKLFF.

This chain uses TRBV11-1 with TRBJ2-1; 8 bases match TRBD2. The CDR3 is made up of 15 amino acids. Per germline, CDR1 SGHAT and CDR2 FQDESV (reference sequence). The V and J ends lost 3 bases and 5 bases, in that order; junction bases with no gene match: 6. CDR3 in DNA: TGTGCCAGCAGCTTCAGCGGGAGTAGCCACAATGAGCAGTTCTTC. Protein: CASSFSGSSHNEQFF.

Turning to this clonotype: At one end, the junction sequence differs from germline, possibly due to a read error. The chain carries TRBV7-2 and TRBJ2-1; 8 bases align to TRBD2. From germline, CDR1 is SGHTA and CDR2 FQGNSA. The CDR3 totals 15 residues. Here the CDR3 reads CAGSSGLAFYNEQFF. The CDR3 DNA follows: TGTGCCGGCAGCTCCGGACTAGCCTTCTACAATGAGCAGTTCTTC.

The chain couples TRBV20-1 to TRBJ2-7; D remains unclear. CDR3 length: 12 residues. Trimming cost V 0 bases and J 6 bases, with 9 bases left between them. From germline, CDR1 is DFQATT and CDR2 SNEGSKA (reference sequence). The CDR3 loop reads CSARDSGREQYF. The DNA for the CDR3 is TGCAGTGCTAGAGATAGTGGTCGCGAGCAGTACTTC.